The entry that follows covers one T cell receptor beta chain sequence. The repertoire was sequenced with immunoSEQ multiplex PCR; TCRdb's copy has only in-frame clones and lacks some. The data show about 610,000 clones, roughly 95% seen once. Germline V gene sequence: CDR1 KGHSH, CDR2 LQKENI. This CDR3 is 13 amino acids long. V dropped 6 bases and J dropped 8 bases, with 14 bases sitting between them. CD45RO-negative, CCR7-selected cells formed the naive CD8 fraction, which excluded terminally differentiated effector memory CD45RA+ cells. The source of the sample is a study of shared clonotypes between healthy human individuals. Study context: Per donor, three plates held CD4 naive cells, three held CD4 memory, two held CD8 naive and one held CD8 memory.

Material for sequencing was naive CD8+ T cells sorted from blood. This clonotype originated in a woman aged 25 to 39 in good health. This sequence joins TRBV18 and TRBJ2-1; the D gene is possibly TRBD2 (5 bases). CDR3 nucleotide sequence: TGTGCCAGCTCTCGGGAAGCCCCGGATGAGCAGTTCTTC. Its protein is CASSREAPDEQFF.